This T cell receptor beta chain comes out of a study of blood T cells in healthy people across ages. Study in general: About one barcoded beta molecule per two T cells was captured by template switching. Study-wide results and limits: Because sorting was not performed, PBMCs prevented conclusive naive versus antigen-experienced comparison. Long-lived donors exceeded aged donors in naive CD4+ cells and diversity.

Germline assignment: CDR1 MGHRA and CDR2 YSYEKL. This CDR3 has 16 amino acids. V was trimmed by 3 bases and J by 6 bases, leaving 18 bases between them. About this clonotype itself: What it binds is not known.

A second PCR of roughly 7 to 11 cycles used a sample-barcoded 5' primer and a J-beta primer mix. TCRdb reanalysed the 5' RACE reads using MiXCR and keeps one entry per CDR3 protein. The sample lists 1.5 million to 1.9 million distinct CDR3 sequences, 42% occurring once. The receptor's source is a woman aged 18 to 35 in good health. Input material: blood. The chain recombines TRBV4-1 with TRBJ2-1, with D possibly being TRBD1 (5 bases). As DNA, the CDR3 is TGCGCCAGCAGCCACATATTGGCAGGGCGTGGCAATGAGCAGTTCTTC. It encodes CASSHILAGRGNEQFF.